Listed here are 2 T cell receptor beta chains from one sample, sequenced in a study of blood T cell repertoires in COVID-19 (dated by TCRdb to 2018 to 2021). The library was prepared using the immunoSEQ multiplex PCR assay. In its TCRdb copy, this immuneACCESS table keeps in-frame sequences only and misses some clones. Where compared with another copy, unresolved V genes explain less than half of these, and the others have no known cause. The sample yields approximately 280,000 clones; around nine tenths were counted once. The ten largest account for under 15% of the sample. The sample was peripheral blood. The source is a woman aged 55-70 years with acute or convalescent COVID-19.

This sequence joins TRBV9 and TRBJ1-4; 7 bases are shared with TRBD1. V was pared by 0 bases and J by 7 bases, with 3 bases of the junction left unmatched. The length of the CDR3 is 14 residues. Per the germline V gene, CDR1 is SGDLS and CDR2 is YYNGEE. The CDR3 protein is CASSVGTGAEKLFF. The CDR3 nucleotides read TGTGCCAGCAGCGTAGGTACAGGGGCTGAAAAACTGTTTTTT.

The chain links TRBV6-6 to TRBJ2-7, with TRBD2 matching over 12 bases. The CDR3 covers 15 residues. The ends lost 4 bases at V and 7 bases at J; junction bases unmatched: 8. From germline, CDR1 is MNHNY and CDR2 SVGAGI (reference sequence). CDR3 sequence: CASSFLAGGQREQYF. The CDR3 DNA is TGTGCCAGCAGTTTCCTAGCGGGGGGGCAAAGGGAGCAGTACTTC.